This T cell receptor beta chain stems from a study of blood T cell repertoires in COVID-19 (TCRdb year 2020). Describing the broader study: The collaborator samples originated in the United States, Italy and Spain and spanned the acute and convalescent phases of COVID-19. The material from the prospective study consisted of cDNA or gDNA derived from T cells, B-cell-depleted T cells, or PBMCs. Deeply sampled blood TCRbeta repertoires from subjects exposed to, actively infected with, or recovered from COVID-19 were included in the dataset. The repertoires were released in a freely available public database meant as a resource for research on the immune response to SARS-CoV-2. Samples came from the ongoing ImmuneRACE study (first 160 participants) plus 1,254 subjects from 6 global collaborators. Nearly every sample came with metadata listing a de-identified subject ID, COVID-19 status, age in years and sex. Where available, HLA class I and class II types were taken from metadata supplied by the sample provider and were not determined by assay-based typing. The research as a whole found: The quantity of clinical and demographic metadata differed by source and by participant and was supplied without curation.

Samples from volunteer blood donors who had recovered from COVID-19 were contributed by a second Seattle source. Each collaborating institution followed its own protocols to collect whole blood in K2EDTA tubes. Collaborator samples were shipped for TCRbeta analysis as frozen whole blood, isolated PBMCs, or DNA extracted from either sample type. Points on this clone: What antigen it recognizes has not been identified. It has no much larger one-base neighbor in the sample; base qualities were not kept.

The immunoSEQ Assay, a bias-controlled multiplex PCR, was used to amplify TCRbeta CDR3 regions from genomic DNA. As for how the authors treated the data: The number of nucleated cells in each sample was estimated from the amplification of reference gene primers within the assay. Sequence reads were collapsed and filtered to measure the absolute abundance of every unique TCRbeta CDR3 rearrangement. For each sample, productive Simpson clonality was calculated as the square root of Simpson's diversity index over productive rearrangements. TCRdb's version of the immuneACCESS table is confined to in-frame rearrangements and falls short of the full clone set. An unresolved V gene accounts for under half of the shortfall where checked; the remainder is of unknown origin. V and J calls and clone size follow that table, whereas D and trimming were derived from the DNA. The sample includes roughly 230,000 clones, with 89% observed a single time. Around 4.6% of the sample is held by the ten biggest clonotypes.

Sequencing was performed on peripheral blood. This TCR came from a woman in her 40s who had recovered from COVID-19.

The DNA sequence is TGTGCCAGCAGTTCCGGGACAGGACACGAGCAGTACTTC. Translated, it gives CASSSGTGHEQYF. The chain is made from TRBV12-3 or TRBV12-4 and TRBJ2-7, with TRBD1 identical over 8 junction bases. There are 13 amino acids in the CDR3, from cysteine to phenylalanine inclusive. Only the CDR3 DNA is retained, 39 bases long and in frame from the first base. V is trimmed back by 4 bases and J by 5 bases, and the junction contains 4 bases that no gene match accounts for.